A single sample gave rise to the 8 T cell receptor beta chains below, sequenced in a study of cytomegalovirus exposure and HLA in healthy donors. Primers for the PCR totalled 60 Vbeta and 13 Jbeta. Repertoires were generated with immunoSEQ multiplex PCR, while TCRdb's copy carries only in-frame clones and drops some. The sample includes some 120,000 clones, roughly 8.3% of them seen just once. The sequenced sample consisted of PBMCs. These receptors were taken from a man aged 35-49 years in good health and CMV-seronegative.

This clone was observed a few times. The chain employs TRBV10-3 and TRBJ2-7; D remains ambiguous. V dropped 10 bases and J dropped 1 base, with 11 bases sitting between them. In germline, CDR1 is ENHRY, CDR2 SYGVKD. This CDR3 is built from 12 residues. CDR3 nucleotides: TGTGCCACCAATACAGAATCCTACGAGCAGTACTTC. This translates into CATNTESYEQYF.

This chain links TRBV7-8 with TRBJ2-2; 7 positions agree with TRBD2. Per the germline V gene, CDR1 is SGHVS and CDR2 is FQNEAQ. Unmatched junction bases numbered 4, after V lost 1 base and J lost 5 bases. This CDR3 has 15 residues. The CDR3 sequence: CASSLGRRGTGELFF. CDR3 nucleotide sequence: TGTGCCAGCAGCTTAGGCAGGCGGGGGACCGGGGAGCTGTTTTTT.

The chain uses TRBV7-6 and TRBJ2-3; D may be TRBD2 (5 bases). Trimming cost V 3 bases and J 5 bases, with 9 bases left between them. CDR1 SGHVS and CDR2 FNYEAQ come from the germline V gene. The CDR3 sequence is 13 residues long. The CDR3, as DNA: TGTGCCAGCAGCTTTGGCCGGGAAGATACGCAGTATTTT. It codes for CASSFGREDTQYF.

This clone has just a few counts. The chain's CDR3 is CASSDGIGTSSNQETQYF. The CDR3 coding sequence is TGTGCCAGCAGTGACGGAATCGGGACTAGCAGTAACCAAGAGACCCAGTACTTC. The gene calls are TRBV6-4 and TRBJ2-5; 9 bases map to TRBD2. Germline V gives CDR1 MRHNA, CDR2 SNTAGT. CDR3 length: 18 amino acids. After removal of 2 bases from V and 0 bases from J, the junction contained 10 bases not matched to a gene.

In its sample, this clone was seen once. The chain joins TRBV4-1 to TRBJ1-5; D uncertain. Germline V gene data show CDR1 as MGHRA and CDR2 as YSYEKL. Trimming left V 0 bases short and J 0 bases short, with 6 bases between. The CDR3 has 15 residues. CDR3 bases: TGCGCCAGCAGCCAAGAACAATATAGCAATCAGCCCCAGCATTTT. Amino acid sequence: CASSQEQYSNQPQHF.

This clone turned up a few times. The rearrangement joins TRBV7-8 to TRBJ2-1; a possible D gene is TRBD1 (7 bases). The germline V and J ends were trimmed by 9 bases and 9 bases, with 15 bases remaining between them. The CDR3 runs to 12 residues. Germline CDR1 and CDR2: SGHVS and FQNEAQ. CDR3 residues: CASTGVSGEQFF. The CDR3 DNA sequence: TGTGCCAGTACAGGGGTTAGCGGTGAGCAGTTCTTC.

This chain uses TRBV25-1 with TRBJ2-1; 9 nucleotides agree with TRBD1. V shed 5 bases, J shed 3 bases, and the junction held 11 bases outside the gene matches. The CDR3 is made up of 17 amino acids. Germline lookup yields CDR1 MGHDK and CDR2 SYGVNS. The CDR3 here is CASSKPLGTGNYNEQFF. In DNA form, the CDR3 reads TGTGCCAGCAGTAAACCCCTGGGGACAGGGAACTACAATGAGCAGTTCTTC.

The rearrangement uses TRBV5-1 and TRBJ2-3; 7 bases map to TRBD2. From germline, CDR1 is SGHRS and CDR2 YFSETQ. Trimming at V came to 4 bases and at J to 4 bases, leaving 6 bases not matched to a gene. This CDR3 contains 14 residues. CDR3: CASSPGGVSDTQYF. The CDR3 DNA follows: TGCGCCAGCAGCCCTGGGGGGGTCTCAGATACGCAGTATTTT.